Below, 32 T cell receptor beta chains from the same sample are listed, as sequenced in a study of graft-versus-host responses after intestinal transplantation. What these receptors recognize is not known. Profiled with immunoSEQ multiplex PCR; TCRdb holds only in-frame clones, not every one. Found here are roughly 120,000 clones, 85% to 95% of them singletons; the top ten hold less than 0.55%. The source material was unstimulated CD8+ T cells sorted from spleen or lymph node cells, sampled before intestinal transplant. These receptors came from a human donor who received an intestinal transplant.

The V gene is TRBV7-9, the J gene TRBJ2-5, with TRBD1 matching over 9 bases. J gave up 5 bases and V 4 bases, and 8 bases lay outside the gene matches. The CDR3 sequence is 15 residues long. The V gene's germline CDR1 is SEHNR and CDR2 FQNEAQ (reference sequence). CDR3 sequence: CASSWGTGFLETQYF. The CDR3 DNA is TGTGCCAGCAGCTGGGGGACAGGGTTTCTGGAGACCCAGTACTTC.

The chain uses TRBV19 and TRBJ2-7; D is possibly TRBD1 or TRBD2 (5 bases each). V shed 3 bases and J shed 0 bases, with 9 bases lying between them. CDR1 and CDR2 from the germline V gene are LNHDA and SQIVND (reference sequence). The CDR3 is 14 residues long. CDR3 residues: CASSMGTSSYEQYF. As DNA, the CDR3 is TGTGCCAGTAGTATGGGGACCAGCTCCTACGAGCAGTACTTC.

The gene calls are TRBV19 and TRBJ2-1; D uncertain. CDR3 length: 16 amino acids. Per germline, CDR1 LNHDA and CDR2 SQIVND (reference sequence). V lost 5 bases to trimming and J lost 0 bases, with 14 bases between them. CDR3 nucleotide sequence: TGTGCCAGTAGTCAACTTCGGCCCCGCTCCTACAATGAGCAGTTCTTC. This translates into CASSQLRPRSYNEQFF. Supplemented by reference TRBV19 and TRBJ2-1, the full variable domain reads DGGITQSPKYLFRKEGQNVTLSCEQNLNHDAMYWYRQDPGQGLRLIYYSQIVNDFQKGDIAEGYSVSREKKESFPLTVTSAQKNPTAFYLCASSQLRPRSYNEQFFGPGTRLTVL.

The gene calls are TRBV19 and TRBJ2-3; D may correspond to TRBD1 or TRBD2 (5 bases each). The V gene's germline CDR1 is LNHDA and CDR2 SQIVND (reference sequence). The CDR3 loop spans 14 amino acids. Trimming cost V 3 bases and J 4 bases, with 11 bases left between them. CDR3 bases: TGTGCCAGTAGTATGGGGACCGACGCAGATACGCAGTATTTT. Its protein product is CASSMGTDADTQYF.

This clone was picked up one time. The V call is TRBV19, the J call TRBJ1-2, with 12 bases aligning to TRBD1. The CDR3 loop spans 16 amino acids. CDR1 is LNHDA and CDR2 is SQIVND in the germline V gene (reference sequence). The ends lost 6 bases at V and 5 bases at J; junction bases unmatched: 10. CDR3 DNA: TGTGCCAGTAGCTCCGGGACAGGGGGCCCCCTTTATGGCTACACCTTC. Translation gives CASSSGTGGPLYGYTF.

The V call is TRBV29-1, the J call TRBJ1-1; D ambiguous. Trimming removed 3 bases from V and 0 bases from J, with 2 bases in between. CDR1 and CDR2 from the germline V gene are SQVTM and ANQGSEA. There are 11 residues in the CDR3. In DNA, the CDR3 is TGCAGCGTTGATGTGAACACTGAAGCTTTCTTT. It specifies CSVDVNTEAFF.

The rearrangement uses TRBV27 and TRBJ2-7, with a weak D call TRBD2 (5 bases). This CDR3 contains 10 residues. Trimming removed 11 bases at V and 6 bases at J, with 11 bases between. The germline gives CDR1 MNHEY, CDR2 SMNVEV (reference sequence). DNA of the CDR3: TGTGCCGCGGGTGTCGGCGAGCAGTACTTC. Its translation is CAAGVGEQYF.

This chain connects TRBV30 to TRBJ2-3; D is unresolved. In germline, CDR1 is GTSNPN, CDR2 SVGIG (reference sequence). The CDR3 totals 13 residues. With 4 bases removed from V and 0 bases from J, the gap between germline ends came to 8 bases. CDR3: CAWTEASTDTQYF. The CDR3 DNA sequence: TGTGCCTGGACAGAAGCTAGCACAGATACGCAGTATTTT.

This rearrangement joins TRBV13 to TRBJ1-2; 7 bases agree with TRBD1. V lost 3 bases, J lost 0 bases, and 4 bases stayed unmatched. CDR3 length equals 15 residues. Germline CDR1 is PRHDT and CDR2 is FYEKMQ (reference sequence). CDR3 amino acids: CASSFRGGSNYGYTF. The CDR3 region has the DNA TGTGCCAGCAGCTTCCGAGGGGGCTCTAACTATGGCTACACCTTC.

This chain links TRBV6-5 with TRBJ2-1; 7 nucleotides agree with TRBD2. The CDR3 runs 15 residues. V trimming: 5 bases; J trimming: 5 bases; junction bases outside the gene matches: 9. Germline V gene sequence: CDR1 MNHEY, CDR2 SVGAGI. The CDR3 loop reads CASSPRGLRHNEQFF. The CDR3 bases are TGTGCCAGCAGTCCTCGGGGACTACGACACAATGAGCAGTTCTTC.

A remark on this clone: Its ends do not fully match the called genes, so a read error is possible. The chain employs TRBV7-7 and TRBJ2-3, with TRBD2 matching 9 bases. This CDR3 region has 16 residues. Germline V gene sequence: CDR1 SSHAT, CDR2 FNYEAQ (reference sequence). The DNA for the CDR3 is TGTGCTAGCAGCTTAGGGGAGGCGGGAGGGCCAGATACGCAGTATTTT. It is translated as CASSLGEAGGPDTQYF.

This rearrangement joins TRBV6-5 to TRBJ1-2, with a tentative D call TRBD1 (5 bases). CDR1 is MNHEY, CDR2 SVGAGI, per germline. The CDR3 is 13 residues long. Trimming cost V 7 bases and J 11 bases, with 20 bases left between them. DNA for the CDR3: TGTGCCAGCAAGGGGAGGGGACCTAGGGGTTACACCTTC. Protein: CASKGRGPRGYTF.

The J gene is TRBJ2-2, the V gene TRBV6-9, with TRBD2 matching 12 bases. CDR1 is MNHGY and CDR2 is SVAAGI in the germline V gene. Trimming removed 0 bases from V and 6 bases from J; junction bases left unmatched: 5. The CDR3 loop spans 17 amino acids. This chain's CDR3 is CASSYSRLAGESGELFF. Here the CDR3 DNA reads TGTGCCAGCAGTTATTCCCGACTAGCGGGAGAATCCGGGGAGCTGTTTTTT.

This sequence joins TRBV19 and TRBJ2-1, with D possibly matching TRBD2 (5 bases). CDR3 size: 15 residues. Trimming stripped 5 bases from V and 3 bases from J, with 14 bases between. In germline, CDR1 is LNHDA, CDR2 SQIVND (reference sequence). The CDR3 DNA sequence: TGTGCCAGTAGTCCTCGAGGGAGTCTCTACAATGAGCAGTTCTTC. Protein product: CASSPRGSLYNEQFF.

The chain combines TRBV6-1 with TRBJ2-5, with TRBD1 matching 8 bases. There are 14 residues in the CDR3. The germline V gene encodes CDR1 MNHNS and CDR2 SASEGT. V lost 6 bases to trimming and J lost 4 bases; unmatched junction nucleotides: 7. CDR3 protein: CASSRQGSVETQYF. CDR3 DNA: TGTGCCAGCAGCCGACAGGGGTCCGTAGAGACCCAGTACTTC.

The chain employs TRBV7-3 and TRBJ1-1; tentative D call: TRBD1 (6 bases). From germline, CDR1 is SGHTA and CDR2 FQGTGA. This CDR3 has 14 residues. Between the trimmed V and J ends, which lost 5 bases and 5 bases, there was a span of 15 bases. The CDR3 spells CASSKQGGGTEAFF. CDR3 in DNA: TGTGCCAGCAGCAAACAGGGCGGGGGGACTGAAGCTTTCTTT. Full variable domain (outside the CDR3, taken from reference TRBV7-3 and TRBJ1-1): GAGVSQTPSNKVTEKGKYVELRCDPISGHTALYWYRQSLGQGPEFLIYFQGTGAADDSGLPNDRFFAVRPEGSVSTLKIQRTERGDSAVYLCASSKQGGGTEAFFGQGTRLTVV.

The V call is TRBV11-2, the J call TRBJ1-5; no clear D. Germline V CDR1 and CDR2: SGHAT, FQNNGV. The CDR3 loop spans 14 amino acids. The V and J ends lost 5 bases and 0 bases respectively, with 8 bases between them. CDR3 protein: CASSPGYSNQPQHF. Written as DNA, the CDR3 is TGTGCCAGCAGCCCGGGTTATAGCAATCAGCCCCAGCATTTT.

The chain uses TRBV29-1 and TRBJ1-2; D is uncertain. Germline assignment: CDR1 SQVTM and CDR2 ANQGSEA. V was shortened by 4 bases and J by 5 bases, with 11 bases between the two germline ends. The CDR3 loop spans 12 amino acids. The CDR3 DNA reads TGCAGCGTTGTCCGGGTCGGGTATGGCTACACCTTC. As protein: CSVVRVGYGYTF.

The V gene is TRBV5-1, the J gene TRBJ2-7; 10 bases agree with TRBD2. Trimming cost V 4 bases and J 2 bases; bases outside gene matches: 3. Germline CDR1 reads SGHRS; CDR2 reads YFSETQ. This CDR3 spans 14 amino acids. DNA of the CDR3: TGCGCCAGCAGCGCGAGCGGGAGGGCCTACGAGCAGTACTTC. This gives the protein CASSASGRAYEQYF.

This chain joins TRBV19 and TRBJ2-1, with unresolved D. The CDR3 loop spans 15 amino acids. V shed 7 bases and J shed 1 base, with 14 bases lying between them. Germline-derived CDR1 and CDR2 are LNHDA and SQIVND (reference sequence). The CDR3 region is CASNRKVGSYNEQFF. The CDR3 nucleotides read TGTGCCAGTAATCGGAAGGTTGGGTCCTACAATGAGCAGTTCTTC.

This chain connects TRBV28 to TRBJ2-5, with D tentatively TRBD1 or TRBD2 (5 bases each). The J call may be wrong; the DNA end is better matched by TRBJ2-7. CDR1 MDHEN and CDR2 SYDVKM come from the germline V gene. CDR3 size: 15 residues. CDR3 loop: CASSEGPAGSYEQYF. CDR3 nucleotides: TGTGCCAGCAGTGAGGGACCGGCGGGCTCCTACGAGCAGTACTTC.

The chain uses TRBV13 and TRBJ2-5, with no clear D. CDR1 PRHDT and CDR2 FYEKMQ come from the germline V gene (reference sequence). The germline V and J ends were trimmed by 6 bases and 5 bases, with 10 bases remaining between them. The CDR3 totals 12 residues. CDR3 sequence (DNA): TGTGCCAGCAGGGGCACTGACGAGACCCAGTACTTC. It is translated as CASRGTDETQYF.

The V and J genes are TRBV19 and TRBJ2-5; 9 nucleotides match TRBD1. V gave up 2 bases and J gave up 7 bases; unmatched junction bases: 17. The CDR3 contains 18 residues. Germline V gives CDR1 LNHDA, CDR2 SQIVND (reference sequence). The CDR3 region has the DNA TGTGCCAGTAGTATAACCCGTGGGGACAGGGCGTCTTCCGGGACCCAGTACTTC. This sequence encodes CASSITRGDRASSGTQYF.

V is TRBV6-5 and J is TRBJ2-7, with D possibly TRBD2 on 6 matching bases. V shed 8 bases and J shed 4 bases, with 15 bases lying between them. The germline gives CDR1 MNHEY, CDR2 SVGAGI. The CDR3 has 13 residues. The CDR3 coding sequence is TGTGCCAGCTCAGCTCACGGGAGTTACGAGCAGTACTTC. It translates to CASSAHGSYEQYF.

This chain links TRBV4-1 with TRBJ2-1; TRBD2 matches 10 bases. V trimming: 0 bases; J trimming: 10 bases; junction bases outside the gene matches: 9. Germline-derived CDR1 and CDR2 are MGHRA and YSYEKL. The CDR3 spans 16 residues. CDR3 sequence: CASSQDGLAGVREQFF. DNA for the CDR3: TGCGCCAGCAGCCAAGATGGCCTAGCGGGAGTAAGAGAGCAGTTCTTC.

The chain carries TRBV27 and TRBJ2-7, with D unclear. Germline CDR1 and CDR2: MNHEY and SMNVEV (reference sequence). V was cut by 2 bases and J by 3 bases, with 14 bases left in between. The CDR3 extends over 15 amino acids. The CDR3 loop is CASSLSGNGIYEQYF. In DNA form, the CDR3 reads TGTGCCAGCAGTTTAAGTGGGAATGGAATCTACGAGCAGTACTTC.

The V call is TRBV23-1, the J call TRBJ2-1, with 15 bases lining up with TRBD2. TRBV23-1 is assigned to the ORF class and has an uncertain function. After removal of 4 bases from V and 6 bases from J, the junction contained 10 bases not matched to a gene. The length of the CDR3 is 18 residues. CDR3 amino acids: CASSRLGRTSGRANEQFF. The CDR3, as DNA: TGCGCCAGCAGTCGATTGGGGCGGACTAGCGGGAGGGCCAATGAGCAGTTCTTC.

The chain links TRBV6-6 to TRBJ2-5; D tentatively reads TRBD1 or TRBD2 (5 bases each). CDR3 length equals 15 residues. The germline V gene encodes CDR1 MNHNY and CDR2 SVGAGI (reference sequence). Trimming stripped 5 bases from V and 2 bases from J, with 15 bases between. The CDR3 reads CASSPRDGRQETQYF. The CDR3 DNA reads TGTGCCAGCAGTCCCCGGGACGGACGTCAAGAGACCCAGTACTTC.

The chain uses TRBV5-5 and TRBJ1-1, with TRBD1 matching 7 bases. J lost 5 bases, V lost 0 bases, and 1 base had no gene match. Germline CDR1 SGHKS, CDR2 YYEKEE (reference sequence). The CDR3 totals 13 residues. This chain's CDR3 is CASSLVQGTEAFF. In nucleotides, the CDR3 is TGTGCCAGCAGCTTGGTACAGGGGACTGAAGCTTTCTTT. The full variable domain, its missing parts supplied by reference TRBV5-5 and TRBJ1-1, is DAGVTQSPTHLIKTRGQQVTLRCSPISGHKSVSWYQQVLGQGPQFIFQYYEKEERGRGNFPDRFSARQFPNYSSELNVNALLLGDSALYLCASSLVQGTEAFFGQGTRLTVV.

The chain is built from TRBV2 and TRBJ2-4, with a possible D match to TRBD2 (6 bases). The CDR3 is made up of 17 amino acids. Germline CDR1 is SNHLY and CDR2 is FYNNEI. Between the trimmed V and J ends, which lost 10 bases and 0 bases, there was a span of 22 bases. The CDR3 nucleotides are TGTGCCACCACAGAGCTTGCGGGACCGCTAGCCAAAAACATTCAGTACTTC. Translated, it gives CATTELAGPLAKNIQYF. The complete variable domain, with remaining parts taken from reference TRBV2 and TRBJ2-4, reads EPEVTQTPSHQVTQMGQEVILRCVPISNHLYFYWYRQILGQKVEFLVSFYNNEISEKSEIFDDQFSVERPDGSNFTLKIRSTKLEDSAMYFCATTELAGPLAKNIQYFGAGTRLSVL.

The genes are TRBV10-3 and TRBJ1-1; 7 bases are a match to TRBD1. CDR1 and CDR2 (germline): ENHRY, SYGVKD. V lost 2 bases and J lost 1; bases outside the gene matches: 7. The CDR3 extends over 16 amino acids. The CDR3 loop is CAISEGEGAGNTEAFF. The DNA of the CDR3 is TGTGCCATCAGTGAGGGTGAGGGGGCAGGGAACACTGAAGCTTTCTTT.

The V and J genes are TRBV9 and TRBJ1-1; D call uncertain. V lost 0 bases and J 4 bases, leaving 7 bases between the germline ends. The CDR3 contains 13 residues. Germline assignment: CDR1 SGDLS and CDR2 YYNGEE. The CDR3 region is CASSVAAGTEAFF. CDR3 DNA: TGTGCCAGCAGCGTAGCTGCGGGCACTGAAGCTTTCTTT.